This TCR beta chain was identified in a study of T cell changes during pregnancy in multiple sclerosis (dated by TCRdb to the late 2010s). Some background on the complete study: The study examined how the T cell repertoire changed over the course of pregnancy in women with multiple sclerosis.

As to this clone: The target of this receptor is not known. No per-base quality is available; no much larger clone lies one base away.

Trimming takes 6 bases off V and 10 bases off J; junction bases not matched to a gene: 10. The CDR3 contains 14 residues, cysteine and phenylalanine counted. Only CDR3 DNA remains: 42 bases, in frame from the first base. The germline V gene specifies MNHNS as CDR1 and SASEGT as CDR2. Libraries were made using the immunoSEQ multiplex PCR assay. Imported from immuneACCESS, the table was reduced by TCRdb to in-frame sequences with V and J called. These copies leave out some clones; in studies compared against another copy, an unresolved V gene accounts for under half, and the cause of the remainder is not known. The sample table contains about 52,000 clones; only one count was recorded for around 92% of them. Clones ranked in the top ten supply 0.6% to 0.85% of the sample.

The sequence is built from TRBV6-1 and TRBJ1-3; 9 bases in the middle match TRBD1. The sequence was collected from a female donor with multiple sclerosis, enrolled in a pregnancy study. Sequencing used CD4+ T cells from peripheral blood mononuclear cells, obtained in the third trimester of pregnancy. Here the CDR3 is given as CASRLQGAGGTIYF. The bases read TGTGCCAGCAGGTTACAGGGGGCGGGAGGAACCATATATTTT.